What follows are 9 T cell receptor beta chains derived from one specimen sequenced in a study of blood T cell repertoires in COVID-19 (dated by TCRdb to 2019 to 2021). The library was made by the immunoSEQ multiplex PCR assay. TCRdb re-hosts the immuneACCESS table, in-frame sequences only. Its copies lack some clones; in the studies checked, an unresolved V gene accounts for under half of them, and the cause for the rest is not known. This sample gives approximately 460,000 clones in total; roughly nine tenths of them show up just once. Around 0.95% of the sample is taken by the ten largest. The sequencing input was peripheral blood. The source is a man between 18 and 29 years old with COVID-19, enrolled during active disease.

The chain recombines TRBV2 with TRBJ2-3, with 10 nucleotides matching TRBD2. Germline V lookup: CDR1 SNHLY, CDR2 FYNNEI. After removal of 1 base from V and 2 bases from J, the junction contained 6 bases not matched to a gene. The CDR3 has 17 residues. CDR3 DNA sequence: TGTGCCAGCAGTGAAGGAGGGACTAGCGACCCCACAGATACGCAGTATTTT. Its protein product is CASSEGGTSDPTDTQYF. The full variable domain, rest sourced from reference TRBV2 and TRBJ2-3, is EPEVTQTPSHQVTQMGQEVILRCVPISNHLYFYWYRQILGQKVEFLVSFYNNEISEKSEIFDDQFSVERPDGSNFTLKIRSTKLEDSAMYFCASSEGGTSDPTDTQYFGPGTRLTVL.

This rearrangement joins TRBV21-1 to TRBJ2-7; TRBD1, as called in the table, went unchecked against the DNA. TRBV21-1 is a known pseudogene. This CDR3 is 16 amino acids long. CDR3 loop: CASSKALTGFAYEQYF. CDR3 in DNA: TGTGCCAGCAGCAAAGCGCTGACAGGGTTCGCCTACGAGCAGTACTTC.

V gene TRBV28 combines with J gene TRBJ2-2; TRBD2 is a possible D gene (7 bases). This CDR3 comprises 16 residues. CDR1 and CDR2 from the germline V gene are MDHEN and SYDVKM. The ends were cut back, 0 bases at V and 3 bases at J, with 11 bases in the middle. The CDR3 reads CASSLWGRGDTGELFF. The CDR3 nucleotides are TGTGCCAGCAGTTTATGGGGGAGGGGGGACACCGGGGAGCTGTTTTTT.

This clone occurred a few times. The CDR3 loop is CASSNLGLMSSYEQYF. Here the CDR3 DNA reads TGTGCCAGCAGCAATCTTGGACTTATGAGCTCCTACGAGCAGTACTTC. J is TRBJ2-7 and V is TRBV5-6, with D maybe TRBD2 (5 bases). The CDR3 has 16 residues. Per germline, CDR1 SGHDT and CDR2 YYEEEE. V lost 4 bases and J 0 bases, leaving 17 bases between the germline ends.

The rearrangement joins TRBV28 to TRBJ2-5, with a weak D call TRBD2 (6 bases). This CDR3 region has 13 residues. V lost 2 bases, J lost 5 bases, and 9 bases lay in between. Germline V lookup: CDR1 MDHEN, CDR2 SYDVKM. CDR3 amino acids: CASSLAGMETQYF. Here the CDR3 DNA reads TGTGCCAGCAGTTTAGCGGGAATGGAGACCCAGTACTTC.

The chain recombines TRBV30 with TRBJ2-5, with D possibly TRBD1 on 7 matching bases. Trimming stripped 0 bases from V and 6 bases from J, with 14 bases between. From germline, CDR1 is GTSNPN and CDR2 SVGIG (reference sequence). CDR3 length: 14 residues. CDR3 protein: CAWSVQAGGKTQYF. The CDR3 coding sequence is TGTGCCTGGAGTGTACAGGCAGGGGGGAAGACCCAGTACTTC.

The chain links TRBV7-8 to TRBJ2-6; tentative D call: TRBD1 (6 bases). V lost 5 bases and J lost 3, with 14 bases in between. Germline-derived CDR1 and CDR2 are SGHVS and FQNEAQ. The CDR3 consists of 16 residues. The CDR3 is CASSVAGALGANVLTF. Written as DNA, the CDR3 is TGTGCCAGCAGCGTCGCAGGGGCGCTTGGGGCCAACGTCCTGACTTTC. The whole variable domain, remainder taken from reference TRBV7-8 and TRBJ2-6, is GAGVSQSPRYKVAKRGQDVALRCDPISGHVSLFWYQQALGQGPEFLTYFQNEAQLDKSGLPSDRFFAERPEGSVSTLKIQRTQQEDSAVYLCASSVAGALGANVLTFGAGSRLTVL.

CDR3 amino acids: CASSPSGVSVYNEQFF. The DNA of the CDR3 is TGTGCCAGTAGTCCCTCTGGTGTGTCAGTATACAATGAGCAGTTCTTC. The rearrangement uses TRBV19 and TRBJ2-1; D is unclear. Per germline, CDR1 LNHDA and CDR2 SQIVND (reference sequence). The CDR3 is 16 amino acids. Between the trimmed V and J ends, which lost 5 bases and 4 bases, there was a span of 18 bases.

CDR3 DNA sequence: TGTGCCAGTAGTATAGGCCAGGCCCGAAGGAATGAAAAACTGTTTTTT. Translation gives CASSIGQARRNEKLFF. The chain links TRBV19 to TRBJ1-4; D unclear. Germline V gives CDR1 LNHDA, CDR2 SQIVND (reference sequence). V was pared by 1 base and J by 5 bases, with 14 bases between. CDR3 length: 16 residues.